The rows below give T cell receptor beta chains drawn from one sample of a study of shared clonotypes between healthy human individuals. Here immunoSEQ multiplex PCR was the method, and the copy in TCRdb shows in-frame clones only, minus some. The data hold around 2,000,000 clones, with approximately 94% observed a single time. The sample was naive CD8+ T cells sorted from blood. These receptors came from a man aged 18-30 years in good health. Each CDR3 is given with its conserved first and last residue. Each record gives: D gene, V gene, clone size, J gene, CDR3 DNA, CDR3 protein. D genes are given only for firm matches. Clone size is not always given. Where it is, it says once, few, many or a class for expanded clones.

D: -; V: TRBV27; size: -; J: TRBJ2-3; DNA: TGTGCCAGCAGTTTATATCCAGGGGGGCGTTCAGATACGCAGTATTTT; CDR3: CASSLYPGGRSDTQYF
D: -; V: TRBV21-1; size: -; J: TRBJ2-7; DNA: TGTGCCAGCAGCAGGAGGGACTCCGAGCAGTACTTC; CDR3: CASSRRDSEQYF
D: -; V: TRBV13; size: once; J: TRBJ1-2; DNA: TGTGCCAGCAGCCAGGGAGGGGATGACTATGGCTACACCTTC; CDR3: CASSQGGDDYGYTF
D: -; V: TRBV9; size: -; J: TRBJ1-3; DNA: TGTGCCAGCAGCGTAGGGGGGTCGGACACCATATATTTT; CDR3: CASSVGGSDTIYF
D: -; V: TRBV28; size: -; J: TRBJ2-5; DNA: TGTGCCAGCAGACCCCAAGGGGGTACCCAAGAGACCCAGTACTTC; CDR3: CASRPQGGTQETQYF
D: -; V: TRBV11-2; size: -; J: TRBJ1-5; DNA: TGTGCCAGCAGCTTAGATCACGGGGTGGACGGGAATCAGCCCCAGCATTTT; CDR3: CASSLDHGVDGNQPQHF
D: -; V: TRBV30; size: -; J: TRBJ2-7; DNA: TGTGCCTGGAATTGGCAAGGTCAGGACGAGCAGTACTTC; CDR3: CAWNWQGQDEQYF
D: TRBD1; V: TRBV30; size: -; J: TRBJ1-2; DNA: TGTGCCTGGGAGACAGGGAGCGGCTATGGCTACACCTTC; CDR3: CAWETGSGYGYTF
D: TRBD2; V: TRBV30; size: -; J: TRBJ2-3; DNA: TGTGCCTGGAGTGTAGGGGCGGGGGGTACAGATACGCAGTATTTT; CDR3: CAWSVGAGGTDTQYF
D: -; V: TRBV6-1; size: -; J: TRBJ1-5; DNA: TGTGCCAGCAGTGAAGCGCCGGCGGCTATCAATCAGCCCCAGCATTTT; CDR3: CASSEAPAAINQPQHF
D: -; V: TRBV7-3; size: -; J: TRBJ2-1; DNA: TGTGCCAGCAGCTTAACTCTCTACAATGAGCAGTTCTTC; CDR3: CASSLTLYNEQFF
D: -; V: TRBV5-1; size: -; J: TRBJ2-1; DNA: TGCGCCAGCAGCGGGGACGGGAGCTCCTACAATGAGCAGTTCTTC; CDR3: CASSGDGSSYNEQFF
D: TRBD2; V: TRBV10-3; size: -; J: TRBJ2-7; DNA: TGTGCCATCAGTGCATGGTCTAGCGGGGACGAGCAGTACTTC; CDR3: CAISAWSSGDEQYF
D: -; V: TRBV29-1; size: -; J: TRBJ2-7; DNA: TGCAGCGTTGCGGCCGAAGCCTACGAGCAGTACTTC; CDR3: CSVAAEAYEQYF
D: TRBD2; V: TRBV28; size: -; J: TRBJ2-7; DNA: TGTGCCAGCAGTTTCGGGACTAGCGGCTACGAGCAGTACTTC; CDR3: CASSFGTSGYEQYF
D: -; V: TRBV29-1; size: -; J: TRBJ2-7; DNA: TGCAGCGTTGAACAGGGGACGACCTACGAGCAGTACTTC; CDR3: CSVEQGTTYEQYF
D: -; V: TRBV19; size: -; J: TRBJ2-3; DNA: TGTGCCAGTAGTCACCTTGCACCGCCTCATTTTCCCACAGATACGCAGTATTTT; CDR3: CASSHLAPPHFPTDTQYF
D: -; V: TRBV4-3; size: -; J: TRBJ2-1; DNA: TGCGCCAGCAGCCAAGTACAGGTAAACAATGAGCAGTTCTTC; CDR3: CASSQVQVNNEQFF
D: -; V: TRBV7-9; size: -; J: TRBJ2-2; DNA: TGTGCCACCCTAGTTCTGGTCGGGGAGCTGTTTTTT; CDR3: CATLVLVGELFF
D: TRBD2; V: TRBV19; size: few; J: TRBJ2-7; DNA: TGTGCCAGTAGTTACGGGAGGAGCTCCTACGAGCAGTACTTC; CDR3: CASSYGRSSYEQYF
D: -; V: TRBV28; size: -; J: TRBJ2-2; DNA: TGTGCCAGCAGTTTATATCCGGGGGACGCCGGGGAGCTGTTTTTT; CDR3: CASSLYPGDAGELFF
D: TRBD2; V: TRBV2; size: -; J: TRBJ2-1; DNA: TGTGCCAGCAGCGACGACCCCAGCGGGAGCCCATACAATGAGCAGTTCTTC; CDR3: CASSDDPSGSPYNEQFF
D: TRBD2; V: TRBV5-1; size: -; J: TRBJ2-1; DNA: TGCGCCAGCAGCACCAGCGGGAGTAGGTACAATGAGCAGTTCTTC; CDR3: CASSTSGSRYNEQFF
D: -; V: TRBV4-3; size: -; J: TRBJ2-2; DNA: TGCGCCAGCAGCCAAGAATTGGCGGGGACCGGGGAGCTGTTTTTT; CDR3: CASSQELAGTGELFF
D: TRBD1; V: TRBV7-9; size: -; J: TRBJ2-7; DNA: TGTGCCAGCAGTTACAGGGGCTACGAGCAGTACTTC; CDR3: CASSYRGYEQYF
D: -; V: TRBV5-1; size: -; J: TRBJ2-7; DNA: TGCGCCAGCGCTTCAACCTACGAGCAGTACTTC; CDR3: CASASTYEQYF
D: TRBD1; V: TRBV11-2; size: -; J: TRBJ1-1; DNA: TGTGCCAGCAGCTTGGCATCCGGGACAGGGAACACTGAAGCTTTCTTT; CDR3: CASSLASGTGNTEAFF
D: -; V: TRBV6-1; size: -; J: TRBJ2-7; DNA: TGTGCCAGCAGTGTCCCGGAAAACTACGAGCAGTACTTC; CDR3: CASSVPENYEQYF
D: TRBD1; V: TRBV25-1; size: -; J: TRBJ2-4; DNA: TGTGCCAGCCCCGACTGGACAGGGGGATTAGCCAAAAACATTCAGTACTTC; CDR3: CASPDWTGGLAKNIQYF
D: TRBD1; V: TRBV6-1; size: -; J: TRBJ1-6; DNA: TGTGCCAGCAGTGTATTAGAACCAGGGGGGTCACCCCTCCACTTT; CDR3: CASSVLEPGGSPLHF
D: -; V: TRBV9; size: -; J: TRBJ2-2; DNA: TGTGCCAGCAGCGTAGGGGGTCAGGGTGTCGGGGAGCTGTTTTTT; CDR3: CASSVGGQGVGELFF
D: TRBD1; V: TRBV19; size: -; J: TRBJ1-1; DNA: TGTGCCAGTAGTGCGACAGGGGGCGCGTCTGAAGCTTTCTTT; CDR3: CASSATGGASEAFF
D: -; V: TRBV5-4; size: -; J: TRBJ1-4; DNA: TGTGCCAGCAGCTTGGGGCTGGGAGGGGATGATGAAAAACTGTTTTTT; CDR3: CASSLGLGGDDEKLFF
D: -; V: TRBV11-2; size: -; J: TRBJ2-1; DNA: TGTGCCAGCAGCCGCGGGACGGAACACAATGAGCAGTTCTTC; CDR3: CASSRGTEHNEQFF
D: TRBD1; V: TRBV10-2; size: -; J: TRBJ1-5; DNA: TGCGCCAGCAGTGACCCGACAGGGGGGTACAATCAGCCCCAGCATTTT; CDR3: CASSDPTGGYNQPQHF
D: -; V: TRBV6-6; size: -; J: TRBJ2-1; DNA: TGTGCCAGCAGTTACGGGGGCCCGCCCTACAATGAGCAGTTCTTC; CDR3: CASSYGGPPYNEQFF
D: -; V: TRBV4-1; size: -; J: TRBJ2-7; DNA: TGCGCCAGCAGCCGACAGGAGGAATACGAGCAGTACTTC; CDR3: CASSRQEEYEQYF
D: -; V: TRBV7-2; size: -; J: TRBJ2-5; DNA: TGTGCCAGCAGCCCACCGGAAGAGACCCAGTACTTC; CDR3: CASSPPEETQYF
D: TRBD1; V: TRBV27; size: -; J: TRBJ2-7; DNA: TGTGCCAGCAGTGCCTCCGGGACAGGAATAGACGAGCAGTACTTC; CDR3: CASSASGTGIDEQYF
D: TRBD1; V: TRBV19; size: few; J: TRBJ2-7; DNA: TGTGCCAGTAGTTTCGGACAGGGTGTCTACGAGCAGTACTTC; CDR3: CASSFGQGVYEQYF
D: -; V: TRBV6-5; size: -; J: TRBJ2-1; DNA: TGTGCCAGCAGTTACTCGAATCCTAGCTACAATGAGCAGTTCTTC; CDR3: CASSYSNPSYNEQFF
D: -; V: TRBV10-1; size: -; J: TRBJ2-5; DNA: TGCGCCAGCAGTGAGTCGAGGATGGGGCTCTTCGAGACCCAGTACTTC; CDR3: CASSESRMGLFETQYF